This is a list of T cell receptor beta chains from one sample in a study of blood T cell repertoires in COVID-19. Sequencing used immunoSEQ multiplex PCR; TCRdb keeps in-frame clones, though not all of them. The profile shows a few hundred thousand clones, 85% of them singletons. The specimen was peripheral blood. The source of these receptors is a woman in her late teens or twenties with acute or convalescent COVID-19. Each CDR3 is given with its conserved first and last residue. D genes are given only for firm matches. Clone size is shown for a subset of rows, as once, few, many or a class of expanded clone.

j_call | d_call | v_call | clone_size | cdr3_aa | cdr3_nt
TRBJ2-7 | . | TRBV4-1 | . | CASSQDYSDEQYF | TGCGCCAGCAGCCAAGATTACTCGGACGAGCAGTACTTC
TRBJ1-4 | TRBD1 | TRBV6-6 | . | CASSLTDRVVNEKLFF | TGTGCCAGCAGTCTAACCGACAGGGTGGTAAATGAAAAACTGTTTTTT
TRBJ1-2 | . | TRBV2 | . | CAGGRGLDTNYGYTF | TGTGCCGGGGGGAGGGGCCTGGATACGAACTATGGCTACACCTTC
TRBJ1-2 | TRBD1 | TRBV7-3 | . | CASSPDRGYGYTF | TGTGCCAGCAGTCCCGACAGGGGATATGGCTACACCTTC
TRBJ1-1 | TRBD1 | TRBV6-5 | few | CASGTVGTGVAAFF | TGTGCCAGCGGAACCGTCGGGACAGGGGTGGCTGCTTTCTTT
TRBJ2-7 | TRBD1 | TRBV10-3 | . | CAISDGTTGEDAYEQYF | TGTGCCATCAGTGACGGAACGACAGGGGAGGACGCCTACGAGCAGTACTTC
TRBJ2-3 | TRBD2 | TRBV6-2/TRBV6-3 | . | CASSYNPLAGGPDTQYF | TGTGCCAGCAGTTACAATCCCCTAGCGGGGGGCCCAGATACGCAGTATTTT
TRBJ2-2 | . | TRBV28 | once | CASSLLTGELFF | TGTGCCAGCAGTTTACTCACCGGGGAGCTGTTTTTT
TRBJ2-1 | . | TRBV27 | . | CASRNPRGSSYNEQFF | TGTGCCAGCAGGAATCCTCGAGGGAGTTCCTACAATGAGCAGTTCTTC
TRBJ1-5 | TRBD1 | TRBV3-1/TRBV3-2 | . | CASSQGIQGASQPQHF | TGTGCCAGCAGCCAAGGAATTCAGGGGGCGAGTCAGCCCCAGCATTTT
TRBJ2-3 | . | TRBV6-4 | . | CASSDMTGDTQYF | TGTGCCAGCAGTGACATGACTGGAGATACGCAGTATTTT
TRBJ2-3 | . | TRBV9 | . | CASSSRPAEVLSTDTQYF | TGTGCCAGCAGCTCTCGCCCAGCCGAGGTACTTTCCACAGATACGCAGTATTTT
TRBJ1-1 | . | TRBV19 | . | CASGGGTEAFF | TGTGCCAGCGGCGGGGGAACTGAAGCTTTCTTT
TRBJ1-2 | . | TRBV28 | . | CAIRQGTLYGYTF | TGTGCCATCCGACAAGGGACACTCTATGGCTACACCTTC
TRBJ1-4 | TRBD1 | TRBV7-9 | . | CASSLSGGDEKLFF | TGTGCCAGCAGCTTGTCAGGGGGCGACGAAAAACTGTTTTTT
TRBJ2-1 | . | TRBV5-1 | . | CASSLGSNGKNEQFF | TGCGCCAGCAGCTTGGGGTCGAACGGGAAGAATGAGCAGTTCTTC
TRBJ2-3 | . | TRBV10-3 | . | CAISESTGRSADTQYF | TGTGCCATCAGTGAGTCGACAGGCCGTTCCGCGGATACGCAGTATTTT
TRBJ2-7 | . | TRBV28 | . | CASHSGLPPYEQYF | TGTGCCAGCCATTCCGGACTGCCCCCCTACGAGCAGTACTTC
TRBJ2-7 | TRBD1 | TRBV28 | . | CASRPGTAHEQYF | TGTGCCAGCAGACCCGGGACAGCCCACGAGCAGTACTTC
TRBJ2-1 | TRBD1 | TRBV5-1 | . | CASTPGQSSYNEQFF | TGCGCCAGCACCCCGGGACAGAGCTCCTACAATGAGCAGTTCTTC
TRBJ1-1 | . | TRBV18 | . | CASTIAMSGSTEAFF | TGTGCCAGCACAATAGCCATGTCGGGGTCAACTGAAGCTTTCTTT
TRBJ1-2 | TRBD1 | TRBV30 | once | CAWSSKPGQLNYGYTF | TGTGCCTGGAGTTCCAAACCGGGACAGCTAAACTATGGCTACACCTTC
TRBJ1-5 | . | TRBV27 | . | CASRGGAGSQPQHF | TGTGCCAGCAGGGGGGGGGCAGGGAGTCAGCCCCAGCATTTT
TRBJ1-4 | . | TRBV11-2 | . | CASSPKGGGSNEKLFF | TGTGCCAGCAGCCCTAAGGGCGGGGGGAGTAATGAAAAACTGTTTTTT
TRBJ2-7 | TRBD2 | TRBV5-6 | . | CASSLGLAVQYF | TGTGCCAGCAGCCTCGGACTAGCTGTGCAGTACTTC
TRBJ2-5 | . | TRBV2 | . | CASSAATAPQETQYF | TGTGCCAGCAGCGCCGCGACTGCCCCACAAGAGACCCAGTACTTC
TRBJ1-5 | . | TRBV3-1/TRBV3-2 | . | CASSLQGSNQPQHF | TGTGCCAGCAGTCTTCAGGGGAGCAATCAGCCCCAGCATTTT
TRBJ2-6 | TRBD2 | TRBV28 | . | CASSLGGLAGGPNNSGANVLTF | TGTGCCAGCAGTTTGGGGGGACTAGCGGGAGGGCCCAACAACTCTGGGGCCAACGTCCTGACTTTC
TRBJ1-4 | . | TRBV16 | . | CASSGEGSIDEKLFF | TGTGCCAGCAGCGGGGAGGGAAGCATTGATGAAAAACTGTTTTTT
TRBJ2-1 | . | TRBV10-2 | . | CASSSGNEQFF | TGCGCCAGCAGTTCGGGGAATGAGCAGTTCTTC
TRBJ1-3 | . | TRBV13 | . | CASSSGLPRNSGNTIYF | TGTGCCAGCAGTTCCGGACTCCCAAGAAACTCTGGAAACACCATATATTTT
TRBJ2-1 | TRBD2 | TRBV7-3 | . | CASSFGGGPNNEQFF | TGTGCCAGCAGCTTTGGGGGAGGGCCAAACAATGAGCAGTTCTTC
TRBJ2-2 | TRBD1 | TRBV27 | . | CASSFETGATGELFF | TGTGCCAGCAGTTTCGAAACAGGGGCCACCGGGGAGCTGTTTTTT
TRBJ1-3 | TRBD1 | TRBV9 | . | CASSVDRGPPSGNTIYF | TGTGCCAGCAGCGTAGACAGGGGCCCTCCCTCTGGAAACACCATATATTTT
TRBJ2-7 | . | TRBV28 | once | CASMTPDSSYEQYF | TGTGCCAGCATGACCCCTGACAGCTCCTACGAGCAGTACTTC
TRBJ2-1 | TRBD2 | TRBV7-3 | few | CASSLRLAGGNQFF | TGTGCCAGCAGCCTCCGACTAGCGGGGGGGAATCAGTTCTTC